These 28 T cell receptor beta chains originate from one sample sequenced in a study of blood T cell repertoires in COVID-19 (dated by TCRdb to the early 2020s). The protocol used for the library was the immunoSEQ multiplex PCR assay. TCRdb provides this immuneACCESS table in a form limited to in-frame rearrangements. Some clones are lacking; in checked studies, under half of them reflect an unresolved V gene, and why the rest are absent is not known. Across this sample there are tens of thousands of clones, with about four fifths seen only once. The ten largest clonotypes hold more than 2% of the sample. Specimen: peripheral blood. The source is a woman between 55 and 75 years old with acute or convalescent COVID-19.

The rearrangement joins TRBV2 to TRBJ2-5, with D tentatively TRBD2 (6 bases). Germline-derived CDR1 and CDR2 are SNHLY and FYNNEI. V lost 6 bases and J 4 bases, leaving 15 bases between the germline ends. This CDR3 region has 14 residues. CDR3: CASSHGGARETQYF. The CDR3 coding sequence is TGTGCCAGCAGCCATGGCGGGGCACGAGAGACCCAGTACTTC.

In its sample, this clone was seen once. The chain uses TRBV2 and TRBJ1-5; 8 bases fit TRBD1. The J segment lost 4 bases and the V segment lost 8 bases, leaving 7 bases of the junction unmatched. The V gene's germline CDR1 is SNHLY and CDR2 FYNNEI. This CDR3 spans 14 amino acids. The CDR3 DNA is TGTGCCAGCCACGATCGGACAGGGAATCAGCCCCAGCATTTT. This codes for CASHDRTGNQPQHF.

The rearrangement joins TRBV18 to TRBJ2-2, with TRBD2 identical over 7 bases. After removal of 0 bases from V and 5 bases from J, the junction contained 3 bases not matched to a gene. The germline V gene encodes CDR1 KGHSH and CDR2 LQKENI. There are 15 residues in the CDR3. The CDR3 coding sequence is TGTGCCAGCTCACCACCCCGGGGGGAGACCGGGGAGCTGTTTTTT. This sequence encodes CASSPPRGETGELFF.

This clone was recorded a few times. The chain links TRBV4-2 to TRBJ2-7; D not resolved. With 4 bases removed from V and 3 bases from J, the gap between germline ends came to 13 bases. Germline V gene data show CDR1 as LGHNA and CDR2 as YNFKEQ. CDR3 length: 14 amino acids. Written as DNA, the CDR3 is TGTGCCAGCAGCCCAGATGCAGGCAGCTACGAGCAGTACTTC. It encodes CASSPDAGSYEQYF.

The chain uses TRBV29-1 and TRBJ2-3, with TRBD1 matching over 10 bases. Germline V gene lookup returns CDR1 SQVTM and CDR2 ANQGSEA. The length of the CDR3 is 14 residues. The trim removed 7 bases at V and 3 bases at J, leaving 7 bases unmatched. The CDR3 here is CSGRQGASTDTQYF. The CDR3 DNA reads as TGCAGCGGGCGACAGGGGGCATCAACAGATACGCAGTATTTT.

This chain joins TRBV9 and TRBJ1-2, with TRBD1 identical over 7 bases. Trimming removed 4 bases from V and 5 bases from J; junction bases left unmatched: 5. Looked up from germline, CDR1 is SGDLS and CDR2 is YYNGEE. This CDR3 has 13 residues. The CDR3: CASSSTGLYGYTF. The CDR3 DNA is TGTGCCAGCAGCTCGACAGGGTTGTATGGCTACACCTTC.

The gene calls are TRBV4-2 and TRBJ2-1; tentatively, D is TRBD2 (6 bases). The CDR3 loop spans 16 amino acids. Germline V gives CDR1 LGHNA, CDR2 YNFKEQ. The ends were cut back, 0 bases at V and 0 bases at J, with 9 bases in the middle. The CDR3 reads CASSQEGRSSYNEQFF. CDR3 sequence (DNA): TGTGCCAGCAGCCAAGAAGGGAGGAGCTCCTACAATGAGCAGTTCTTC.

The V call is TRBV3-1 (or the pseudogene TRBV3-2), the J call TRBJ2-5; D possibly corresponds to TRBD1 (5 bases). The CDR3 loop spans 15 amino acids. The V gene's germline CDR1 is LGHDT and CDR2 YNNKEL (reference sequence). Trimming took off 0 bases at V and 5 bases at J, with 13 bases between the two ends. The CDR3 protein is CASSQDIRVRETQYF. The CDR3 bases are TGTGCCAGCAGCCAAGATATCAGGGTCCGCGAGACCCAGTACTTC.

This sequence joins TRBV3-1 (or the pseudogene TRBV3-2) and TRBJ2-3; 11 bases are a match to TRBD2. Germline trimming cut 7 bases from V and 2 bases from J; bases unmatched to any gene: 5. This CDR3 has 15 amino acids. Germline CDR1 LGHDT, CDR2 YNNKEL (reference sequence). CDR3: CASNLAGGSTDTQYF. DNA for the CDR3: TGTGCCAGCAACCTAGCGGGGGGATCCACAGATACGCAGTATTTT.

The CDR3: CASRPRTSSPNQPQHF. CDR3 nucleotide sequence: TGTGCCAGCAGGCCGAGGACTTCATCCCCCAATCAGCCCCAGCATTTT. The chain links TRBV2 to TRBJ1-5; D is unclear. CDR1 and CDR2 from the germline V gene are SNHLY and FYNNEI. This CDR3 has 16 residues. V was shortened by 6 bases and J by 3 bases, with 18 bases between the two germline ends.

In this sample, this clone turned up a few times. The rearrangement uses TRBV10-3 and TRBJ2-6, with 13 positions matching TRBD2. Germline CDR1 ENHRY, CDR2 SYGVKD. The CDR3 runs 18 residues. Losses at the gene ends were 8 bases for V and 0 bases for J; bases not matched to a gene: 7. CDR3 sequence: CAIRRGLAGTSGANVLTF. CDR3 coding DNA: TGTGCCATCCGAAGGGGACTAGCGGGAACCTCTGGGGCCAACGTCCTGACTTTC.

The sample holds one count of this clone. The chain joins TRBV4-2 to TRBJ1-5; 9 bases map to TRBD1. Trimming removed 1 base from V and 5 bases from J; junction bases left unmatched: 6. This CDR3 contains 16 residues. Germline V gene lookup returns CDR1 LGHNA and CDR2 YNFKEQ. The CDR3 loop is CASSQGTGQGHQPQHF. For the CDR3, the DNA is TGTGCCAGCAGCCAAGGCACGGGACAGGGACATCAGCCCCAGCATTTT.

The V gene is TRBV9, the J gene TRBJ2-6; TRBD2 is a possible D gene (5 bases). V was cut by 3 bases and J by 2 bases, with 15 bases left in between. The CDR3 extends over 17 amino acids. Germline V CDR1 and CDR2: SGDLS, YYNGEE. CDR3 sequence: CASSGRVLPTGANVLTF. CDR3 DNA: TGTGCCAGCAGCGGGCGGGTCCTCCCCACTGGGGCCAACGTCCTGACTTTC.

The CDR3 coding sequence is TGTGCCAGCAGCTTAGTGGGAGGGATTAGGATTGTCGGGGAGCTGTTTTTT. Translated: CASSLVGGIRIVGELFF. The gene calls are TRBV7-8 and TRBJ2-2; TRBD2 aligns across 7 bases. Germline lookup yields CDR1 SGHVS and CDR2 FQNEAQ. This CDR3 contains 17 residues. V shed 1 base and J 7 bases; nucleotides not matched to a gene: 12.

CDR3 nucleotides: TGTGCCAGCAGAGTCCCGGGACTCGGAGATACGCAGTATTTT. The encoded protein is CASRVPGLGDTQYF. The J gene is TRBJ2-3, the V gene TRBV27; perhaps TRBD2 as D (6 bases). The CDR3 has 14 amino acids. V lost 6 bases and J lost 5, with 15 bases in between. Germline V gene lookup returns CDR1 MNHEY and CDR2 SMNVEV (reference sequence).

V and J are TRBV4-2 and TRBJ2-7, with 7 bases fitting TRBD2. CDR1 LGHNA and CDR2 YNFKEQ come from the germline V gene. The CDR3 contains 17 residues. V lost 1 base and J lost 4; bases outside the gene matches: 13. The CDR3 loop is CASSQGPLAVGLYEQYF. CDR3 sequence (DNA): TGTGCCAGCAGCCAAGGGCCCCTAGCGGTAGGTTTATACGAGCAGTACTTC.

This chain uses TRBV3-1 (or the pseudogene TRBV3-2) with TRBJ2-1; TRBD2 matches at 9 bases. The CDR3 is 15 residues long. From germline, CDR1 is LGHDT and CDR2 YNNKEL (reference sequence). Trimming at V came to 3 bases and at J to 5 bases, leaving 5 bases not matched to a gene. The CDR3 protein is CASSHPLAGHNEQFF. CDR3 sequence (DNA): TGTGCCAGCAGCCACCCCCTAGCGGGGCACAATGAGCAGTTCTTC.

In DNA, the CDR3 is TGTGCCAGCAGCTTAGGGCGGGAGGGCTACAATGAGCAGTTCTTC. It codes for CASSLGREGYNEQFF. The chain combines TRBV11-3 with TRBJ2-1; 9 nucleotides align to TRBD2. This CDR3 spans 15 amino acids. The germline gives CDR1 SGHNT, CDR2 YENEEA. With V trimmed by 1 base and J by 3 bases, 1 base remained unmatched.

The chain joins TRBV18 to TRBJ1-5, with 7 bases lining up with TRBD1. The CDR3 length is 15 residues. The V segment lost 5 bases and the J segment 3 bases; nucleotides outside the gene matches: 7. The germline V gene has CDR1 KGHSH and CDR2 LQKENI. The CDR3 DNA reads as TGTGCCAGCTCATCCGACAGGGTTCCCAATCAGCCCCAGCATTTT. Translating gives CASSSDRVPNQPQHF.

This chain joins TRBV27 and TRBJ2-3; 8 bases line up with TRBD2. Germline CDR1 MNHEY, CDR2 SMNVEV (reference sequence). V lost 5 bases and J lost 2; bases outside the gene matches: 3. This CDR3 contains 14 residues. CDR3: CASSGLAPTDTQYF. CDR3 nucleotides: TGTGCCAGCAGTGGACTAGCTCCCACAGATACGCAGTATTTT.

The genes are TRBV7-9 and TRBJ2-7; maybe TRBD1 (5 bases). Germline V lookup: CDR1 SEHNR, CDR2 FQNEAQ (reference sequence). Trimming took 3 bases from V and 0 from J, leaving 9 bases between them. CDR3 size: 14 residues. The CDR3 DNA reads TGTGCCAGCAGCTTGAGACAGAGCTCCTACGAGCAGTACTTC. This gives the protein CASSLRQSSYEQYF.

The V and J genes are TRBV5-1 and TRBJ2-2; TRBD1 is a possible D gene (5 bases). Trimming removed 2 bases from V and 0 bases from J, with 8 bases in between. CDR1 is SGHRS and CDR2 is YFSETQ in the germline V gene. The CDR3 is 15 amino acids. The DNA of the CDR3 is TGCGCCAGCAGCTTACAGGCTTCGAACACCGGGGAGCTGTTTTTT. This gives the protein CASSLQASNTGELFF.

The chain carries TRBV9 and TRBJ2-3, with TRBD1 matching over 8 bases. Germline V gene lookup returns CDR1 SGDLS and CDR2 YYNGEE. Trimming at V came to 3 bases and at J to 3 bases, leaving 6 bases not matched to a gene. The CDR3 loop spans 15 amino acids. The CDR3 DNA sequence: TGTGCCAGCAGCGGAGGTTGGACAGGGACAGATACGCAGTATTTT. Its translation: CASSGGWTGTDTQYF.

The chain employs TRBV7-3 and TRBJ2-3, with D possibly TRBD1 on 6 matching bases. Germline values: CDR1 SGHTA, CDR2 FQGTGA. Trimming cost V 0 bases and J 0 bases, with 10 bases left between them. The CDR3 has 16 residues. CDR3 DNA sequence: TGTGCCAGCAGCTTAACGGCGACAGGCAGCACAGATACGCAGTATTTT. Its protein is CASSLTATGSTDTQYF.

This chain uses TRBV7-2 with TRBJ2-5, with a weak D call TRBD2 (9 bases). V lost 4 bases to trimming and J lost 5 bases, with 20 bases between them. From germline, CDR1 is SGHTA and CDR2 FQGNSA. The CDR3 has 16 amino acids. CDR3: CASSSRSGRTGETQYF. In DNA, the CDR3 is TGTGCCAGCAGCTCAAGAAGCGGGAGGACAGGGGAGACCCAGTACTTC.

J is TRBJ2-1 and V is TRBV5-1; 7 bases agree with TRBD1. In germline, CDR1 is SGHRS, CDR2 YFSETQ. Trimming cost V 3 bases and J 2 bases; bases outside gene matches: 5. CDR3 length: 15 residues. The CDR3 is CASSWTGQPYNEQFF. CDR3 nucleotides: TGCGCCAGCAGCTGGACGGGACAGCCCTACAATGAGCAGTTCTTC.

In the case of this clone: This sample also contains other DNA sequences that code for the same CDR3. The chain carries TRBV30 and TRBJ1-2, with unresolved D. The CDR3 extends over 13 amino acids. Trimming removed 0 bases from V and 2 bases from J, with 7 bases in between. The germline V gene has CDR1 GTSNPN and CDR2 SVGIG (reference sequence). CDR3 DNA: TGTGCCTGGAGTGTGTCACAGAACTATGGCTACACCTTC. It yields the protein CAWSVSQNYGYTF.

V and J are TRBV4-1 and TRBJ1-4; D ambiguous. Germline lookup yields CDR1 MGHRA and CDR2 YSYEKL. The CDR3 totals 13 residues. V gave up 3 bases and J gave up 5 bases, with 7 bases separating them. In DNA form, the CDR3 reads TGCGCCAGCAGCCATGGAGTGAATGAAAAACTGTTTTTT. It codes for CASSHGVNEKLFF.